This T cell receptor beta chain was identified during a study of T cells expressing NK-cell markers (TCRdb year 2020). Notes on the research overall: In sorted CD3+CD56+NKG2C+, CD3+CD56+NKG2C- and CD3+CD56-NKG2C+ T-cell subsets from eight donors, TCR beta-chain repertoires were profiled. Among the eight sequenced donors, seven were HCMV-seropositive and one was HCMV-seronegative. The study sequenced eight donors, all healthy volunteers chosen at random: three men and five women. Sequencing of the libraries produced 2 x 150 bp reads on Illumina HiSeq 2000/2500, MiSeq or NextSeq.

Broader findings and caveats from the paper: In roughly six donors, the dominant CD3+CD56+NKG2C+ clonotypes ranked among the top 10 CD8+ clonotypes, making up about 1.0-7.5% of CD8+ T cells. Whether the expanded NKG2C-expressing T cell clones were specific for HCMV antigens was left unclear. Those dominant clonotypes were again the most abundant among CD3+CD56-NKG2C+ cells in a handful of donors, at roughly 25-65%.

As regards this clonotype: What antigen it recognizes has not been identified.

A commercial ELISA kit detecting HCMV-specific IgG in serum was used to determine HCMV serostatus. Peripheral blood mononuclear cells were isolated from blood by Ficoll density gradient centrifugation. The CDR3 has 15 amino acids, counting the end cysteine and phenylalanine. The nucleotide record is missing. Looking up the germline V gene yields CDR1 SGHTA and CDR2 FQGNSA. Instrument on record: Illumina HiSeq 2000. TCR beta cDNA libraries were made by 5'RACE template switching that added a universal primer site and unique molecular identifiers. cDNA synthesis was primed from the TCR beta constant segment and was followed by two successive PCR amplification steps. Processing in the source paper ran as follows. MIGEC handled demultiplexing of the reads and grouping by UMI, while MiTCR was used to assemble and quantify clonotypes. To remove erroneous sequences, TCR cDNA sequences were retained only when supported by two or more reads. Downstream repertoire analysis used the tcR package, and clonotypes were matched across fractions by CDR3 nucleotide sequence plus V segment. VDJmatch was used to annotate antigen specificity against VDJdb, with one amino acid substitution allowed in CDR3. TCRdb reprocessed the reads and provides one entry for every CDR3 protein sequence; no DNA is given. TCRdb assigned the V and J calls; the authors' analysis was not used. This sample's records show about 540,000 distinct CDR3 sequences. The top ten constitute approximately 3.6% of the sample.

The sequence is built from TRBV7-2 and TRBJ2-4. Source material: blood T cells: a sorted CD56 or NKG2C T cell subset, CD4+ or CD8+ T cells, or bulk PBMC T cells (not recorded which). The TCR originated in a man younger than 35 in good health. Donor details come from another sample of the same person, matched by shared clones. The CDR3 corresponds to CASSDTGLGFVIQYF.